Below, one TCR beta chain is given with its context. No cognate antigen has been identified for it. The record has no base qualities; no much larger clone is one base away. This record belongs to a study of T-cell memory formation after mild COVID-19 (dated by TCRdb to 2020 to 2022). About the investigation overall: Most TCR sequence clusters were specific to one of the two donors. The cohort was made up of two young adult volunteers, one female and one male, who were previously healthy. In two donors, T-cell clones that expanded and contracted after mild COVID-19 were tracked by sequencing TCRalpha and TCRbeta repertoires over time.

The CDR3 runs 14 residues from the cysteine to the phenylalanine. The entry retains the CDR3 DNA only, 42 bases that are in frame from base 1. The CDR1 and CDR2 encoded by the germline V gene are MNHEY and SVGEGT. Trimming removed 6 bases from V and 2 bases from J, leaving 12 bases between the germline ends. Sequencing instrument: Illumina NovaSeq 6000. TCRalpha and TCRbeta cDNA libraries were constructed by 5'RACE with constant-segment primers, with sample barcodes and unique molecular identifiers being introduced. RNA was extracted from every sample with Trizol reagent. Library amplification was performed in two PCR steps, and a second sample barcode and Illumina TruSeq adapters were introduced in the second step. Sequencing of libraries was performed on an Illumina NovaSeq with 2 x 150 bp paired-end reads. In the authors' own workflow: With migec v1.2.7, reads were demultiplexed and then collapsed into UMI-guided consensus sequences. Using mixcr v2.1.11, the UMI consensuses were aligned to TRA and TRB V and J templates and assembled into clonotypes. Clonotypes were classified as expanded or contracted when called significant by both edgeR and NoisET, with noise models trained on biological replicates. For edgeR calls, the thresholds were a false discovery rate-adjusted p below 0.01 and a log2 fold-change of 1. As an exploratory analysis of dynamics, PCA with hierarchical clustering was applied to max-normalized trajectories of the 1000 most abundant clonotypes. Separately sequenced CD4+ and CD8+ repertoires were used to assign the CD4 or CD8 phenotype of responding clones. In-frame beta chains were kept once TCRdb had trimmed the public reads at Q25 with fastp and called clones with MiXCR. Each CDR3 protein appears once, grouped with its most common genes and DNA. TCRdb assigned the V and J calls; the authors' analysis was not used. Counted in this sample were approximately 210,000 distinct CDR3 sequences; 27% of them appeared once. The ten top clones hold about an eighth of the sample.

What the research found in general, with its limitations: The detection of some responding clones in pre-infection memory suggests that pre-existing cross-reactive memory T cells joined the SARS-CoV-2 response. Contracting CD4+ clones appeared mostly in the CM and EM memory subsets, whereas CD8+ clones were enriched in EMRA. SARS-CoV-2 specificity of the second-wave clones peaking on day 37 was not confirmed. The study included only a couple of mild cases, and larger cohorts that include severe cases with pre-infection samples were judged to be necessary. Balanced CD4/CD8 phenotypes were observed for clones contracting from day 15 to 85, whereas a bias towards CD4+ was observed for a second wave of clones expanding from day 15 to 37.

Ficoll-Paque density gradient centrifugation was the method used to isolate PBMCs. The receptor was derived from an adult woman who had mild COVID-19 (a few samples of this study predate the infection). The sample titles of this study are shuffled in the database, so cell type and time point are left out; the donor was told from shared clones. Sequencing was done on a sample of PBMCs or a T cell subset sorted from them (not recorded which). The rearranged segments are TRBV6-2 or TRBV6-3 and TRBJ2-3, and TRBD2 may be the D gene, going by 5 matching bases. The nucleotide sequence reads as follows: TGTGCCAGCAGCCCCCACGGGGTCACAGATACGCAGTATTTT. Translation gives CASSPHGVTDTQYF.